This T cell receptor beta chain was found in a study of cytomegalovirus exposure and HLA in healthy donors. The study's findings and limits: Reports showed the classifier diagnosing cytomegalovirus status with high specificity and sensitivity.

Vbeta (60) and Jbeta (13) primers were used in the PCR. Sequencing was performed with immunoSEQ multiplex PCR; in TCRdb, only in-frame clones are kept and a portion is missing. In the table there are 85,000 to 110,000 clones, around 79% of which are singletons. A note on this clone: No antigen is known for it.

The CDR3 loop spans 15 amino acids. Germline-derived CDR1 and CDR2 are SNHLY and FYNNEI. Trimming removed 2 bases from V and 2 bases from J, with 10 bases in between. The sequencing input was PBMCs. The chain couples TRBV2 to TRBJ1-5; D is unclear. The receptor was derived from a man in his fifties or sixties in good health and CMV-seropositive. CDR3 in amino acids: CASSERSGGNQPQHF. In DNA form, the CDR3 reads TGTGCCAGCAGTGAACGTTCGGGAGGCAATCAGCCCCAGCATTTT.